This TCR beta chain was profiled in a study of radiotherapy plus CTLA-4 blockade in lung cancer. Looking at the study overall: Objective response was observed in about 19% of patients, and disease control in roughly 31%. Points from the study as a whole: Expansion in blood of tumor-derived TCR clones was seen after radiotherapy plus ipilimumab.

Sequenced by immunoSEQ multiplex PCR; TCRdb stores in-frame clones only, minus some. The profile shows roughly 98,000 clones, approximately 83% of them singletons. The table lists this clone with a count of one. Its antigen remains unidentified. Germline V CDR1 and CDR2: MGHDK, SYGVNS. J gave up 1 base and V 8 bases, and 5 bases lay outside the gene matches. This CDR3 spans 14 amino acids. This chain uses TRBV25-1 with TRBJ2-3; 8 positions agree with TRBD1. The TCR originated in a human donor with non-small cell lung cancer that progressed on radiotherapy plus ipilimumab. This specimen consisted of peripheral blood, obtained from a patient treated with radiotherapy plus ipilimumab. The CDR3 DNA sequence: TGTGCCAGCTCTGACAGGGGAGGCACAGATACGCAGTATTTT. It encodes CASSDRGGTDTQYF.